The 25 T cell receptor beta chains reported below all come from one sample, sequenced in a study of CD8+ T cells in alopecia areata. It was cDNA, reverse transcribed from extracted RNA, that served as the sequencing template. Using immunoSEQ multiplex PCR, the repertoire was profiled, and TCRdb retains in-frame clones only, with some absent. The sample shows about 120,000 clones, around 56% of them seen only once. Described treatment: oral pan-JAK inhibitor, 5-10 mg twice daily. The specimen was CD4+ T cells sorted from blood, collected at week 4, from a patient treated with tofacitinib. These TCRs come from a human donor with alopecia areata.

In the case of this clone: The sample has other DNA sequences that encode this CDR3 too. The J gene is TRBJ2-5, the V gene TRBV2; D unresolved. The germline CDR1 and CDR2 sequences are SNHLY and FYNNEI. The CDR3 runs 11 residues. Trimming shortened V by 3 bases and J by 5 bases, and 4 bases separated the two germline ends. In nucleotides, the CDR3 is TGTGCCAGCAGTGATGTGGAGACCCAGTACTTC. This gives the protein CASSDVETQYF.

V is TRBV11-1 and J is TRBJ2-7; 8 positions match TRBD2. Germline CDR1 and CDR2: SGHAT and FQDESV (reference sequence). Unmatched junction bases numbered 2, after V lost 1 base and J lost 3 bases. The CDR3 consists of 14 residues. The CDR3 protein is CASSLERGNYEQYF. The CDR3 nucleotides read TGTGCCAGCAGCTTAGAGCGGGGGAACTACGAGCAGTACTTC.

The chain joins TRBV30 to TRBJ2-7; the match to TRBD1 covers 10 bases. The trim removed 0 bases at V and 6 bases at J, leaving 5 bases unmatched. The CDR3 consists of 14 residues. Germline lookup yields CDR1 GTSNPN and CDR2 SVGIG (reference sequence). In nucleotides, the CDR3 is TGTGCCTGGAGTGTACGGACAGGGGGTGGCGAGCAGTACTTC. Its translation is CAWSVRTGGGEQYF. The full variable domain, in which reference TRBV30 and TRBJ2-7 provide the parts outside the CDR3, is SQTIHQWPATLVQPVGSPLSLECTVEGTSNPNLYWYRQAAGRGLQLLFYSVGIGQISSEVPQNLSASRPQDRQFILSSKKLLLSDSGFYLCAWSVRTGGGEQYFGPGTRLTVT.

This clone was picked up a small number of times. The CDR3 loop reads CASNQGYTDTQYF. Written as DNA, the CDR3 is TGTGCCAGCAACCAGGGTTACACAGATACGCAGTATTTT. The chain has TRBV6-6 and TRBJ2-3; tentatively, D is TRBD1 (5 bases). Germline lookup yields CDR1 MNHNY and CDR2 SVGAGI (reference sequence). The CDR3 runs to 13 residues. Trimming took 7 bases from V and 2 from J, leaving 10 bases between them.

This chain's CDR3 is CASSDAPLANTQYF. In nucleotides, the CDR3 is TGTGCCAGCAGCGACGCCCCACTAGCGAATACGCAGTATTTT. The gene calls are TRBV9 and TRBJ2-3; 7 bases are a match to TRBD2. Looked up from germline, CDR1 is SGDLS and CDR2 is YYNGEE. The CDR3 length is 14 residues. With 3 bases clipped from V and 7 bases from J, the junction kept 8 bases outside the gene matches.

This clone was observed a few times. CDR3 in DNA: TGTGCCAGCAACCCCGTCAGCGGGGGGGCGAATGAGCAGTTCTTC. The encoded protein is CASNPVSGGANEQFF. V usage is TRBV5-4 and J usage is TRBJ2-1, with TRBD2 matching over 10 bases. CDR1 and CDR2 from the germline V gene are SGHNT and YYREEE (reference sequence). The junction had 10 bases not matched to a gene; V was cut back by 6 bases and J by 7 bases. The CDR3 sequence is 15 residues long.

This chain joins TRBV25-1 and TRBJ2-1; 7 bases are a match to TRBD1. CDR1 and CDR2 from the germline V gene are MGHDK and SYGVNS. After removal of 3 bases from V and 10 bases from J, the junction contained 9 bases not matched to a gene. The CDR3 length is 14 residues. In nucleotides, the CDR3 is TGTGCCAGCAGTGAGTACGGGACAGCCCAGGAGCAGTTCTTC. Protein sequence: CASSEYGTAQEQFF.

The rearrangement uses TRBV29-1 and TRBJ1-1, with no clear D. Germline V gene data show CDR1 as SQVTM and CDR2 as ANQGSEA. CDR3 size: 13 residues. V lost 3 bases, J lost 6 bases, and 14 bases lay in between. CDR3 DNA: TGCAGCGTTGATATGGTGGGTGGGCCTGAAGCTTTCTTT. It is translated as CSVDMVGGPEAFF.

The chain carries TRBV19 and TRBJ2-7; 11 nucleotides align to TRBD1. The CDR3 length is 15 residues. V lost 5 bases, J lost 3 bases, and 6 bases stayed unmatched. Germline V gives CDR1 LNHDA, CDR2 SQIVND (reference sequence). The CDR3 nucleotides are TGTGCCAGTAGTCCGAGAGGGACAGGGGGCTACGAGCAGTACTTC. It is translated as CASSPRGTGGYEQYF.

The gene calls are TRBV7-9 and TRBJ1-1; D remains ambiguous. CDR1 is SEHNR and CDR2 is FQNEAQ in the germline V gene (reference sequence). The CDR3 is made up of 13 amino acids. Deletions cut 6 bases from V and 4 bases from J, with 12 bases between. The CDR3 reads CASSEVAGTEAFF. In DNA, the CDR3 is TGTGCCAGCAGTGAGGTGGCTGGCACTGAAGCTTTCTTT.

This clone was counted between two and nine times. V usage is TRBV6-5 and J usage is TRBJ2-3; D not resolved. From germline, CDR1 is MNHEY and CDR2 SVGAGI. This CDR3 has 15 residues. Trimming took 0 bases from V and 1 from J, leaving 8 bases between them. The CDR3 loop reads CASSYSRPGTDTQYF. CDR3 bases: TGTGCCAGCAGTTACTCGAGGCCGGGCACAGATACGCAGTATTTT.

This rearrangement joins TRBV9 to TRBJ1-2, with a weak D call TRBD1 (5 bases). The V end was cut by 0 bases, the J end by 8 bases, with 14 bases between. The CDR3 covers 14 residues. Looked up from germline, CDR1 is SGDLS and CDR2 is YYNGEE. CDR3 protein: CASSVGRVASGYTF. CDR3 bases: TGTGCCAGCAGCGTAGGCAGGGTTGCTAGCGGCTACACCTTC.

The chain recombines TRBV30 with TRBJ1-2, with D unclear. Germline V gene lookup returns CDR1 GTSNPN and CDR2 SVGIG (reference sequence). V lost 3 bases and J lost 4, with 12 bases in between. The CDR3 runs to 13 residues. CDR3 sequence (DNA): TGTGCCTGGAGGCTGGCGGGGAGCTATGGCTACACCTTC. This gives the protein CAWRLAGSYGYTF.

The chain employs TRBV10-3 and TRBJ1-1; D ambiguous. Trimming stripped 3 bases from V and 5 bases from J, with 7 bases between. Looked up from germline, CDR1 is ENHRY and CDR2 is SYGVKD. The CDR3 is made up of 12 amino acids. The chain's CDR3 is CAISDPPTEAFF. Written as DNA, the CDR3 is TGTGCCATCAGTGACCCGCCGACTGAAGCTTTCTTT.

The rearrangement links TRBV27 to TRBJ2-3; TRBD2 matches at 12 bases. The CDR3 sequence is 14 residues long. The germline CDR1 and CDR2 sequences are MNHEY and SMNVEV (reference sequence). Germline trimming cut 7 bases from V and 4 bases from J; bases unmatched to any gene: 3. CDR3 sequence: CASKTSGRSDTQYF. As DNA, the CDR3 is TGTGCCAGCAAGACTAGCGGGAGATCAGATACGCAGTATTTT.

The rearrangement links TRBV27 to TRBJ2-3; 9 positions match TRBD1. The CDR3 is made up of 16 amino acids. Germline V gene lookup returns CDR1 MNHEY and CDR2 SMNVEV (reference sequence). The J segment lost 5 bases and the V segment lost 4 bases, leaving 10 bases of the junction unmatched. The CDR3 protein is CASSSRRDRVLDTQYF. CDR3 nucleotide sequence: TGTGCCAGCAGTTCCCGTAGGGACAGGGTCTTAGATACGCAGTATTTT.

The count of this clone is one. The V gene is TRBV30, the J gene TRBJ2-7; D gene unclear. The CDR3 has 12 amino acids. The V end was cut by 3 bases, the J end by 3 bases, with 9 bases between. CDR1 is GTSNPN and CDR2 is SVGIG in the germline V gene (reference sequence). The CDR3 loop reads CAWRRSSYEQYF. Written as DNA, the CDR3 is TGTGCCTGGAGACGGTCTAGCTACGAGCAGTACTTC.

This sequence joins TRBV7-6 and TRBJ1-5; the match to TRBD1 covers 8 bases. Trimming cost V 1 base and J 5 bases; bases outside gene matches: 4. The CDR3 covers 15 residues. CDR1 and CDR2 (germline): SGHVS, FNYEAQ. The CDR3 reads CASSLGTGNDQPQHF. CDR3 sequence (DNA): TGTGCCAGCAGCTTAGGGACAGGGAATGATCAGCCCCAGCATTTT.

The chain carries TRBV30 and TRBJ2-3; no clear D gene. This CDR3 has 16 amino acids. The V end was cut by 0 bases, the J end by 1 base, with 14 bases between. Germline V lookup: CDR1 GTSNPN, CDR2 SVGIG (reference sequence). This CDR3 is CAWSVSLLARTDTQYF. CDR3 in DNA: TGTGCCTGGAGTGTATCTTTACTTGCGCGCACAGATACGCAGTATTTT.

This CDR3 reads CASSANRAPTYEQYF. DNA for the CDR3: TGTGCCAGCAGTGCCAACAGGGCACCCACCTACGAGCAGTACTTC. This sequence joins TRBV25-1 and TRBJ2-7, with a possible D match to TRBD1 (6 bases). The CDR3 extends over 15 amino acids. V lost 4 bases and J lost 2, with 15 bases in between. The germline gives CDR1 MGHDK, CDR2 SYGVNS.

The chain combines TRBV5-1 with TRBJ1-3; D is uncertain. V lost 4 bases and J lost 0, with 14 bases in between. The CDR3 has 16 amino acids. The germline CDR1 and CDR2 sequences are SGHRS and YFSETQ. CDR3 DNA: TGCGCCAGCAGCGGGATCGACGGACTCTCTGGAAACACCATATATTTT. As protein: CASSGIDGLSGNTIYF.

This clone was observed a few times. The chain recombines TRBV27 with TRBJ1-1; D may be TRBD1 (5 bases). The CDR3 is made up of 11 amino acids. In germline, CDR1 is MNHEY, CDR2 SMNVEV (reference sequence). V was clipped by 6 bases and J by 6 bases, with 8 bases between them. In DNA form, the CDR3 reads TGTGCCAGCAGCTGGGGGGCTGAAGCTTTCTTT. This gives the protein CASSWGAEAFF.

DNA for the CDR3: TGTGCCAGTACAATAGCGGGATACAGCACAGATACGCAGTATTTT. Protein product: CASTIAGYSTDTQYF. The chain carries TRBV19 and TRBJ2-3; 8 bases are a match to TRBD2. V was clipped by 7 bases and J by 0 bases; unmatched bases: 6. Per the germline V gene, CDR1 is LNHDA and CDR2 is SQIVND (reference sequence). CDR3 length: 15 residues.

This clone was observed a handful of times. J is TRBJ1-3 and V is TRBV30; no reliable D call. Germline V gene sequence: CDR1 GTSNPN, CDR2 SVGIG (reference sequence). Trimming removed 4 bases at V and 0 bases at J, with 10 bases between. This CDR3 is built from 14 residues. The CDR3 bases are TGTGCCTGGAAATATCGATACTCTGGAAACACCATATATTTT. This encodes CAWKYRYSGNTIYF.

The chain joins TRBV4-1 to TRBJ1-4, with a tentative D call TRBD1 (5 bases). Trimming took 4 bases from V and 5 from J, leaving 14 bases between them. The CDR3 spans 15 residues. CDR1 is MGHRA and CDR2 is YSYEKL in the germline V gene. The CDR3 loop reads CASSRSGTVNEKLFF. In nucleotides, the CDR3 is TGCGCCAGCAGCCGCTCCGGGACGGTGAATGAAAAACTGTTTTTT.